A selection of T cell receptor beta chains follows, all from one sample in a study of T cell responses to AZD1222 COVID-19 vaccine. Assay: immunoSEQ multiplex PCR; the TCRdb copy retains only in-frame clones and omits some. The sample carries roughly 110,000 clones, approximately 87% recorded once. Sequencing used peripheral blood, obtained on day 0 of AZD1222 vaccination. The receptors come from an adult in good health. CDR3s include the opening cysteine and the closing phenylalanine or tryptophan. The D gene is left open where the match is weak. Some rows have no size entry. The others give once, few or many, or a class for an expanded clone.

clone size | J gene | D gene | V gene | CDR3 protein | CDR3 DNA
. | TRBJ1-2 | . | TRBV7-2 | CASSSYGFYGYTF | TGTGCCAGCAGCTCCTACGGATTCTATGGCTACACCTTC
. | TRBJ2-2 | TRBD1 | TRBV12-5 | CASGLIPTGFDRGAVF | TGTGCTAGTGGTTTGATCCCGACAGGGTTTGACCGGGGAGCTGTTTTT
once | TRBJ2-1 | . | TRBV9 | CASSVAVLNNEQFF | TGTGCCAGCAGCGTAGCTGTACTAAACAATGAGCAGTTCTTC
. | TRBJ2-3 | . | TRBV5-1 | CASSLFRDTDTQYF | TGCGCCAGCAGCTTGTTCCGGGACACAGATACGCAGTATTTT
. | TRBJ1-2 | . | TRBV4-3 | CASSQDNQGFYGYTF | TGCGCCAGCAGCCAAGATAACCAGGGGTTCTATGGCTACACCTTC
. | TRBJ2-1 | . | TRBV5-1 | CASSLDGNSYNEQFF | TGCGCCAGCAGCTTGGATGGGAATTCCTACAATGAGCAGTTCTTC
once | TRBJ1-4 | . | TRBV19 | CASSSQLNEKLFF | TGTGCCAGTAGTAGCCAGCTTAATGAAAAACTGTTTTTT
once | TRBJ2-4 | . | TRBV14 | CASSPAGLLAKNIQYF | TGTGCCAGCAGCCCCGCGGGATTACTAGCCAAAAACATTCAGTACTTC
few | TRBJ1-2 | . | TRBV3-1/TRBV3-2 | CASSHPDGGYTF | TGTGCCAGCAGCCACCCCGACGGTGGCTACACCTTC
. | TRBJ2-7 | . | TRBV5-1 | CASSLDSHYEQYF | TGCGCCAGCAGCTTGGACTCCCACTACGAGCAGTACTTC
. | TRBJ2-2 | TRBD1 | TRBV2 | CASTTRGQGGTGELFF | TGTGCCAGCACCACCCGAGGACAGGGAGGAACCGGGGAGCTGTTTTTT
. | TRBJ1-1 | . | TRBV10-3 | CAILAGEGYGNTEAFF | TGTGCCATCTTGGCGGGGGAAGGGTATGGGAACACTGAAGCTTTCTTT
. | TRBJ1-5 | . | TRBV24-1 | CATSAEGNQPQHF | TGTGCCACCAGTGCCGAGGGCAATCAGCCCCAGCATTTT
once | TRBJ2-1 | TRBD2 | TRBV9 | CASSVAGGSYNEQFF | TGTGCCAGCAGCGTAGCGGGAGGGAGCTACAATGAGCAGTTCTTC
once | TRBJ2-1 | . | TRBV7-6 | CASSFSVGLGETENEQFF | TGTGCCAGCAGCTTTTCCGTAGGTTTGGGGGAAACGGAGAATGAGCAGTTCTTC
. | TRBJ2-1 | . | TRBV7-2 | CAAEGDPVYNEQFF | TGTGCCGCGGAGGGGGACCCAGTCTACAATGAGCAGTTCTTC
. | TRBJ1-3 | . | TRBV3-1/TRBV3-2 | CASSHQARGLVNTIYF | TGTGCCAGCAGCCATCAGGCGAGGGGTTTAGTGAACACCATATATTTT
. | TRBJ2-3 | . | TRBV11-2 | CASSLDRVTDTQYF | TGTGCCAGCAGCTTAGATAGGGTAACAGATACGCAGTATTTT
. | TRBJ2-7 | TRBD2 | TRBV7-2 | CASSALAGGRYEQYF | TGTGCCAGCAGCGCCTTAGCGGGAGGACGATACGAGCAGTACTTC
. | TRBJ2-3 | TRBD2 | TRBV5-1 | CASSPGGSDTQYF | TGCGCCAGCAGCCCCGGGGGGAGTGATACGCAGTATTTT
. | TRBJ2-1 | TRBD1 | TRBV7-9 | CASSHRGSSYNEQFF | TGTGCCAGCAGTCACAGGGGTAGCTCCTACAATGAGCAGTTCTTC
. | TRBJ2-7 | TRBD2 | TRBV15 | CATSRRLARISYEQYF | TGTGCCACCAGCCGACGACTAGCGAGGATCTCCTACGAGCAGTACTTC
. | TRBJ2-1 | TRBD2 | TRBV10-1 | CASTRTSWLISNEQFF | TGCGCCAGCACTAGGACTAGCTGGCTTATTAGCAATGAGCAGTTCTTC
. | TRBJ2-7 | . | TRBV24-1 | CATISRAQYEQYF | TGTGCCACCATTTCGAGGGCTCAGTACGAGCAGTACTTC
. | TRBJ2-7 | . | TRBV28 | CASTVSYEQYF | TGTGCCAGCACCGTCTCCTACGAGCAGTACTTC
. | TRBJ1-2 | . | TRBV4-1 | CASSQDGRVLGGYTF | TGCGCCAGCAGCCAAGATGGGAGGGTGTTGGGTGGCTACACCTTC
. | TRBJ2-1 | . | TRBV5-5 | CASSLAGQVAVAAYNEQFF | TGTGCCAGCAGCTTGGCCGGACAGGTAGCGGTAGCGGCCTACAATGAGCAGTTCTTC
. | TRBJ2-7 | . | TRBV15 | CATSRGGVPSSYEQYF | TGTGCCACCAGCAGAGGGGGAGTCCCTAGCTCCTACGAGCAGTACTTC
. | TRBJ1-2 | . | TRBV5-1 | CASSVGQRYTF | TGCGCCAGCAGCGTGGGACAACGCTACACCTTC
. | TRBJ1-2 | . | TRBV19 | CASSYVNYGYTF | TGTGCCAGTAGTTACGTTAACTATGGCTACACCTTC
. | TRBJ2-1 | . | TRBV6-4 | CASSPDFQGSDNEQFF | TGTGCCAGCAGCCCCGATTTCCAGGGTTCGGACAATGAGCAGTTCTTC
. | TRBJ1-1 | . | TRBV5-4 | CASTRIAGQGRYTEAFF | TGTGCCAGCACCCGGATTGCTGGGCAGGGGCGATACACTGAAGCTTTCTTT
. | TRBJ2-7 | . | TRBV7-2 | CASSLSHEQYF | TGTGCCAGCAGCCTCTCCCACGAGCAGTACTTC
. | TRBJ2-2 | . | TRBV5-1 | CASSLDVRPNTGELFF | TGCGCCAGCAGCTTGGACGTCCGCCCGAACACCGGGGAGCTGTTTTTT
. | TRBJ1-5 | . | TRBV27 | CASSRRRGGYDNQPQHF | TGTGCCAGCAGCCGGCGGCGTGGGGGTTATGACAATCAGCCCCAGCATTTT
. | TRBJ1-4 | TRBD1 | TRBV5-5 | CASSPVHRDRVTNEKLFF | TGTGCCAGCAGCCCCGTCCACCGGGACAGGGTAACTAATGAAAAACTGTTTTTT
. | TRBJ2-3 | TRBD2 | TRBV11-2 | CASSLSGGLATDTQYF | TGTGCCAGCAGCTTATCCGGGGGACTAGCCACAGATACGCAGTATTTT
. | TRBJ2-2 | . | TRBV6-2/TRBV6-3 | CASSRLASTGELFF | TGTGCCAGCAGTAGACTGGCCTCCACCGGGGAGCTGTTTTTT
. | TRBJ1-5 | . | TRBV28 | CASVQGNSNQPQHF | TGTGCCAGCGTCCAGGGGAATAGCAATCAGCCCCAGCATTTT
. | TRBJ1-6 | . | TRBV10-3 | CAISGGQTYNSPLHF | TGTGCCATCAGTGGTGGACAGACCTATAATTCACCCCTCCACTTT
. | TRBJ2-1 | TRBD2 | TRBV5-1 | CASSLGLAGGGAYNEQFF | TGCGCCAGCAGCTTGGGACTAGCGGGAGGTGGCGCCTACAATGAGCAGTTCTTC
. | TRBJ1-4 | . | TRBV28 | CASSLGAINEKLFF | TGTGCCAGCAGTTTAGGGGCCATAAATGAAAAACTGTTTTTT
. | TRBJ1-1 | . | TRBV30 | CAWSQNLGVVNTEAFF | TGTGCCTGGAGTCAGAATCTAGGGGTGGTTAACACTGAAGCTTTCTTT
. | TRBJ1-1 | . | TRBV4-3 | CASSQVRNTEAFF | TGCGCCAGCAGCCAAGTTAGGAACACTGAAGCTTTCTTT
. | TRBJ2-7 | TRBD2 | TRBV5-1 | CASSELAQPREQYF | TGCGCCAGCAGCGAACTAGCGCAGCCGAGGGAGCAGTACTTC
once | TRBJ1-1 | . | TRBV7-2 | CASSPVRYTEAFF | TGTGCCAGCAGTCCTGTCCGATACACTGAAGCTTTCTTT